The 5 T cell receptor beta chains given below trace back to one sample, sequenced in a study of T cells after posttransplantation cyclophosphamide. Libraries were prepared by immunoSEQ multiplex PCR; TCRdb keeps only in-frame clonotypes and omits some of them. Observed in the sample are over 45,000 clones, none of them singletons. Sequencing used PBMCs. Receptors were obtained from a middle-aged man in good health, CMV-negative, and a related stem cell transplant donor.

Ten or more counts support this clone. The chain couples TRBV5-6 to TRBJ1-2; D ambiguous. CDR1 SGHDT and CDR2 YYEEEE come from the germline V gene. This CDR3 is 13 amino acids long. V lost 1 base, J lost 4 bases, and 8 bases lay in between. In DNA, the CDR3 is TGTGCCAGCAGCTTGAAGAGTGGCTATGGCTACACCTTC. As protein: CASSLKSGYGYTF.

This clone came up many times. The chain has TRBV27 and TRBJ2-5, with D possibly matching TRBD1 (7 bases). The CDR3 runs 15 residues. Germline CDR1 MNHEY, CDR2 SMNVEV (reference sequence). The V end was cut by 0 bases, the J end by 2 bases, with 10 bases between. For the CDR3, the DNA is TGTGCCAGCAGTTTATCGTCAGGGGGGCAAGAGACCCAGTACTTC. This encodes CASSLSSGGQETQYF.

This clone was picked up many times. This chain uses TRBV6-5 with TRBJ1-1; tentatively, D is TRBD1 (5 bases). With 0 bases removed from V and 1 base from J, the gap between germline ends came to 6 bases. Germline V gives CDR1 MNHEY, CDR2 SVGAGI. There are 14 residues in the CDR3. The CDR3 DNA reads as TGTGCCAGCAGTTACTCTAGGGGGAACACTGAAGCTTTCTTT. This codes for CASSYSRGNTEAFF.

This clone was recorded at least ten times. CDR3 residues: CASSIGTWASGIQETQYF. For the CDR3, the DNA is TGTGCCAGTAGTATTGGGACTTGGGCTAGCGGGATCCAAGAGACCCAGTACTTC. V and J are TRBV19 and TRBJ2-5; TRBD2 agrees at 9 bases. Germline trimming cut 3 bases from V and 1 base from J; bases unmatched to any gene: 12. The CDR3 length is 18 residues. Per germline, CDR1 LNHDA and CDR2 SQIVND (reference sequence).

This clone was seen at least ten times. This rearrangement joins TRBV4-2 to TRBJ2-1, with a tentative D call TRBD2 (5 bases). The CDR3 is 17 residues long. Trimming pared 8 bases from V and 0 bases from J, leaving 20 bases between. From germline, CDR1 is LGHNA and CDR2 YNFKEQ. The DNA for the CDR3 is TGTGCCAGCCGTCGCTGGGAGTCGGGAAGCTCCTACAATGAGCAGTTCTTC. Translation gives CASRRWESGSSYNEQFF.